Below are 23 T cell receptor beta chains sequenced from a single sample in a study of metastatic and nonmetastatic thyroid tumors (dated by TCRdb to about 2020). Library preparation was by PCR. Sequencing used an Illumina HiSeq 4000. In-frame beta chains were kept once TCRdb had trimmed the public reads at Q25 with fastp and called clones with MiXCR. In all, the sample holds roughly 13,000 clones, and less than 30% of those were seen once. The ten biggest clones cover approximately 10% of the sample. None of the patients had been given any treatment before thyroid surgery. Sequencing was performed on tumor tissue. The receptor source for this set is a female donor with papillary thyroid cancer or a benign thyroid nodule (not recorded which). Some clones in this sample may be carry-over from other donors' samples.

This clone was recorded many times. The V call is TRBV14, the J call TRBJ2-7; weak D call: TRBD1 (6 bases). Trimming pared 5 bases from V and 5 bases from J, leaving 13 bases between. Germline V gives CDR1 SGHDN, CDR2 FVKESK. CDR3 length: 13 amino acids. The CDR3 bases are TGTGCCAGCAGCTTCAAGCAGGGGAACGAGCAGTACTTC. The encoded protein is CASSFKQGNEQYF.

There are many counts of this clone. A much larger clonotype is one base distant, so this may be a read error. The chain uses TRBV11-3 and TRBJ1-5; no firm D call. Germline V gene lookup returns CDR1 SGHNT and CDR2 YENEEA. V was clipped by 0 bases and J by 9 bases, with 18 bases between them. The CDR3 has 16 amino acids. The CDR3, as DNA: TGTGCCAGCAGCTTAGAGCGGGCATTGTTAGATCGGCCCCAGCATTTT. It is translated as CASSLERALLDRPQHF.

V gene TRBV6-2 or TRBV6-3 combines with J gene TRBJ2-7, with a tentative D call TRBD2 (6 bases). The CDR3 consists of 11 residues. V lost 8 bases to trimming and J lost 7 bases, with 12 bases between them. Germline assignment: CDR1 MNHEY and CDR2 SVGEGT. The CDR3 sequence: CASGGFLEQYF. The DNA for the CDR3 is TGTGCCAGCGGGGGGTTTCTTGAGCAGTACTTC.

The chain has TRBV11-2 and TRBJ1-2, with 9 bases lining up with TRBD1. Germline V gene lookup returns CDR1 SGHAT and CDR2 FQNNGV. Germline trimming cut 4 bases from V and 8 bases from J; bases unmatched to any gene: 14. The CDR3 has 16 amino acids. Here the CDR3 reads CASSYRQGEGRPGYTF. The CDR3 nucleotides read TGTGCCAGCAGCTACCGACAGGGGGAAGGCCGACCGGGCTACACCTTC.

About this clone itself: The junction differs from germline at one of its ends, possibly a read error. The chain has TRBV20-1 and TRBJ2-1; 7 nucleotides line up with TRBD2. Germline values: CDR1 DFQATT, CDR2 SNEGSKA (reference sequence). The length of the CDR3 is 14 residues. The CDR3 sequence: CSPSERGMYNEHFF. The CDR3 DNA sequence: TGCAGCCCGTCTGAGCGGGGCATGTACAATGAGCATTTCTTC.

V gene TRBV20-1 combines with J gene TRBJ1-5, with D possibly being TRBD1 (5 bases). The length of the CDR3 is 14 residues. Trimming cost V 6 bases and J 4 bases, with 16 bases left between them. Germline V CDR1 and CDR2: DFQATT, SNEGSKA (reference sequence). This CDR3 reads CSATIQTANQPQHF. CDR3 DNA: TGCAGTGCCACGATACAGACAGCGAATCAGCCCCAGCATTTT.

This sequence joins TRBV20-1 and TRBJ2-5; 11 nucleotides agree with TRBD2. V lost 3 bases, J lost 3 bases, and 6 bases stayed unmatched. CDR1 and CDR2 from the germline V gene are DFQATT and SNEGSKA (reference sequence). This CDR3 is 15 amino acids long. In nucleotides, the CDR3 is TGCAGTGCTAGCCCGACTAGCGGGGTAAAAGAGACCCAGTACTTC. Protein product: CSASPTSGVKETQYF.

This clone is labeled as medium-sized. This rearrangement joins TRBV6-6 to TRBJ2-5, with D perhaps TRBD2 (6 bases). In germline, CDR1 is MNHNY, CDR2 SVGAGI (reference sequence). The CDR3 totals 15 residues. V lost 2 bases, J lost 0 bases, and 10 bases lay in between. This CDR3 is CASSYGGSNQETQYF. DNA for the CDR3: TGTGCCAGCAGTTACGGGGGGAGTAACCAAGAGACCCAGTACTTC.

The chain uses TRBV6-4 and TRBJ2-2; D is unclear. The CDR3 loop spans 13 amino acids. Germline assignment: CDR1 MRHNA and CDR2 SNTAGT. V lost 2 bases, J lost 0 bases, and 1 base lay in between. This CDR3 reads CASSDTNTGELFF. CDR3 bases: TGTGCCAGCAGTGACACGAACACCGGGGAGCTGTTTTTT.

This clone qualifies as medium-sized. V and J are TRBV5-8 and TRBJ1-5; D call uncertain. Germline V lookup: CDR1 SGHTS, CDR2 YDEGEE. Trimming took off 1 base at V and 1 base at J, with 12 bases between the two ends. CDR3 size: 16 residues. For the CDR3, the DNA is TGTGCCAGCAGCTTGAGAGTGTCGGGAAGCAATCAGCCCCAGCATTTT. Translating it yields CASSLRVSGSNQPQHF. The entire variable domain, with the rest obtained from reference TRBV5-8 and TRBJ1-5, is as follows: EAGVTQSPTHLIKTRGQQATLRCSPISGHTSVYWYQQALGLGLQFLLWYDEGEERNRGNFPPRFSGRQFPNYSSELNVNALELEDSALYLCASSLRVSGSNQPQHFGDGTRLSIL.

The table lists this clone with many counts. This chain's CDR3 is CASSLSGAYEQYF. The CDR3 DNA sequence: TGTGCCAGCAGCCTCAGCGGAGCCTACGAGCAGTACTTC. The rearrangement links TRBV5-4 to TRBJ2-7, with D perhaps TRBD2 (5 bases). The germline gives CDR1 SGHNT, CDR2 YYREEE (reference sequence). This CDR3 region has 13 residues. V was pared by 4 bases and J by 2 bases, with 10 bases between.

To note about this clone: One end of the junction is discordant with germline, which a read error may explain. V usage is TRBV20-1 and J usage is TRBJ2-7, with 9 bases identical to TRBD1. The CDR3 extends over 14 amino acids. Per the germline V gene, CDR1 is DFQATT and CDR2 is SNEGSKA (reference sequence). CDR3 nucleotides: TGCAGTGCTAGACAACAGGGGGCATCCTACGAGAAGTACTTC. Its protein product is CSARQQGASYEKYF.

This clone is labeled medium-sized. The chain employs TRBV4-1 and TRBJ2-4; TRBD2 is a possible D gene (5 bases). CDR1 and CDR2 from the germline V gene are MGHRA and YSYEKL. The V and J ends lost 0 bases and 1 base respectively, with 13 bases between them. The CDR3 runs 17 residues. This CDR3 is CASSQEGGPQAKNIQYF. The CDR3 DNA sequence: TGCGCCAGCAGCCAAGAAGGAGGCCCGCAGGCCAAAAACATTCAGTACTTC.

Details on this clone: This clone may be a read error of a much larger clone one base away. This rearrangement joins TRBV9 to TRBJ2-7, with a weak D call TRBD2 (5 bases). Germline lookup yields CDR1 SGDLS and CDR2 YYNGEE. CDR3 size: 14 residues. The V end lost 6 bases, the J end lost 3 bases, and 16 bases lay between the germline ends. The CDR3 region is CASTPLGNNYEQYF. CDR3 DNA: TGTGCCAGCACCCCCCTCGGGAATAACTACGAGCAGTACTTC.

CDR3: CSARPRGLRDTGELFF. For the CDR3, the DNA is TGCAGTGCTAGGCCCAGGGGCCTCAGGGACACCGGGGAGCTGTTTTTT. This sequence joins TRBV20-1 and TRBJ2-2; TRBD1 might be the D (6 bases). Trimming left V 3 bases short and J 3 bases short, with 17 bases between. Germline assignment: CDR1 DFQATT and CDR2 SNEGSKA (reference sequence). This CDR3 is built from 16 residues.

This clone showed up just once. V is TRBV20-1 and J is TRBJ2-7, with D perhaps TRBD1 (6 bases). CDR1 DFQATT and CDR2 SNEGSKA come from the germline V gene (reference sequence). The V end was cut by 2 bases, the J end by 0 bases, with 20 bases between. The CDR3 is 17 residues long. CDR3 region: CSARSTDSGLDSYEQYF. CDR3 DNA: TGCAGTGCTAGATCTACGGACAGTGGGCTGGACTCCTACGAGCAGTACTTC.

The J gene is TRBJ2-7, the V gene TRBV5-1; no firm D call. Germline assignment: CDR1 SGHRS and CDR2 YFSETQ. Trimming pared 5 bases from V and 0 bases from J, leaving 9 bases between. CDR3 length: 13 amino acids. The CDR3 bases are TGCGCCAGCAGTCCGTCCCTCTCCTACGAGCAGTACTTC. Residues: CASSPSLSYEQYF.

Concerning this clone: The germline gene is not matched at one end of the junction; a read error may be the cause. V usage is TRBV7-9 and J usage is TRBJ2-5; TRBD2 might be the D (6 bases). The CDR3 totals 17 residues. Germline V lookup: CDR1 SEHNR, CDR2 FQNEAQ (reference sequence). The CDR3 here is CASSLWGDRMDQETKYF. The CDR3 DNA follows: TGTGCAAGCAGCTTGTGGGGGGATAGAATGGACCAAGAGACCAAGTACTTC.

The V and J genes are TRBV19 and TRBJ2-7, with 9 bases that match TRBD1. V trimming: 5 bases; J trimming: 4 bases; junction bases outside the gene matches: 6. Germline assignment: CDR1 LNHDA and CDR2 SQIVND (reference sequence). The CDR3 has 14 residues. The CDR3 region has the DNA TGTGCCAGTAGTCCCCGGACAGGGGCATACGAGCAGTACTTC. This codes for CASSPRTGAYEQYF.

This clone was recorded a few times. The rearrangement links TRBV11-2 to TRBJ2-1; 9 bases are a match to TRBD2. The germline V gene encodes CDR1 SGHAT and CDR2 FQNNGV. The CDR3 extends over 15 amino acids. V lost 3 bases and J lost 7; bases outside the gene matches: 7. The CDR3 loop is CASSLVAGEKNEQFF. For the CDR3, the DNA is TGTGCCAGCAGCTTGGTAGCGGGAGAAAAGAATGAGCAGTTCTTC.

This clone was seen many times. The CDR3 reads CASSLMSGSYNEQFF. DNA of the CDR3: TGTGCCAGCAGCTTAATGAGCGGCTCCTACAATGAGCAGTTCTTC. This chain links TRBV7-3 with TRBJ2-1; possible D gene TRBD2, 5 bases. The CDR3 loop spans 15 amino acids. Germline CDR1 SGHTA, CDR2 FQGTGA. V was pared by 1 base and J by 0 bases, with 7 bases between. Using reference TRBV7-3 and TRBJ2-1 for the parts outside the CDR3, the full variable domain is GAGVSQTPSNKVTEKGKYVELRCDPISGHTALYWYRQSLGQGPEFLIYFQGTGAADDSGLPNDRFFAVRPEGSVSTLKIQRTERGDSAVYLCASSLMSGSYNEQFFGPGTRLTVL.

The CDR3 protein is CASSPTLGAGTDTQYF. Here the CDR3 DNA reads TGCGCCAGCAGCCCGACCCTGGGGGCGGGAACAGATACGCAGTATTTT. The chain is built from TRBV4-1 and TRBJ2-3, with D perhaps TRBD1 or TRBD2 (6 bases each). The CDR3 has 16 amino acids. The V gene lost 4 bases and the J gene lost 3 bases, with 17 bases spanning the gap. Germline loops: CDR1 MGHRA, CDR2 YSYEKL.

The chain carries TRBV13 and TRBJ1-3; TRBD1 aligns across 8 bases. The CDR3 length is 15 residues. Per germline, CDR1 PRHDT and CDR2 FYEKMQ (reference sequence). Trimming at V came to 3 bases and at J to 0 bases, leaving 1 base not matched to a gene. The CDR3 sequence: CASSFTGGSGNTIYF. The DNA for the CDR3 is TGTGCCAGCAGCTTCACAGGGGGCTCTGGAAACACCATATATTTT.